These 28 T cell receptor beta chains share one sample of origin, sequenced in a study of cytomegalovirus exposure and HLA in healthy donors. Vbeta (60) and Jbeta (13) primers were used in the PCR. Only in-frame clones appear in the TCRdb table, and some are missing; sequencing was by immunoSEQ multiplex PCR. The specimen's table records approximately 50,000 clones. What was sequenced was PBMCs. These receptors were obtained from a man aged 18 to 30 in good health and CMV-seropositive.

The gene calls are TRBV30 and TRBJ2-7; TRBD2 aligns across 9 bases. The CDR3 has 15 amino acids. V lost 2 bases and J lost 2; bases outside the gene matches: 7. Germline CDR1 GTSNPN, CDR2 SVGIG (reference sequence). As DNA, the CDR3 is TGTGCCTGGAGTTCTCGGCGGGAGGGCCCCTACGAGCAGTACTTC. Protein: CAWSSRREGPYEQYF.

This chain uses TRBV15 with TRBJ2-1; 9 bases fit TRBD2. V lost 1 base and J lost 7; bases outside the gene matches: 8. CDR1 and CDR2 (germline): LNHNV, YYDKDF (reference sequence). The CDR3 is 16 amino acids. The CDR3 nucleotides read TGTGCCACCAGCAGAGGTGGGGCTAGCGGGACTAATGAGCAGTTCTTC. Translated: CATSRGGASGTNEQFF.

This chain joins TRBV27 and TRBJ1-5, with 7 bases aligning to TRBD1. Per the germline V gene, CDR1 is MNHEY and CDR2 is SMNVEV (reference sequence). The CDR3 loop spans 13 amino acids. V lost 8 bases, J lost 2 bases, and 3 bases stayed unmatched. The CDR3 sequence: CASADRGNQPQHF. The CDR3 DNA reads as TGTGCCAGCGCTGACAGGGGCAATCAGCCCCAGCATTTT.

The DNA of the CDR3 is TGCGCCAGCAGCACGGGACAGGGTGATAGGAAGACCCAGTACTTC. Translating gives CASSTGQGDRKTQYF. The chain is built from TRBV5-1 and TRBJ2-5; 9 positions agree with TRBD1. The V gene end was trimmed by 4 bases and the J gene end by 6 bases; junction bases not matched to a gene: 10. The CDR3 has 15 amino acids. CDR1 is SGHRS and CDR2 is YFSETQ in the germline V gene. Combining the CDR3 with reference TRBV5-1 and TRBJ2-5 gives the whole variable domain KAGVTQTPRYLIKTRGQQVTLSCSPISGHRSVSWYQQTPGQGLQFLFEYFSETQRNKGNFPGRFSGRQFSNSRSEMNVSTLELGDSALYLCASSTGQGDRKTQYFGPGTRLLVL.

The chain links TRBV25-1 to TRBJ2-7; possible D gene TRBD1, 6 bases. Germline CDR1 reads MGHDK; CDR2 reads SYGVNS. V dropped 5 bases and J dropped 6 bases, with 20 bases sitting between them. This CDR3 is 15 amino acids long. CDR3: CASSTTGPIHIEQYF. In nucleotides, the CDR3 is TGTGCCAGCAGTACAACAGGGCCAATCCATATCGAGCAGTACTTC.

The chain has TRBV7-2 and TRBJ2-3, with 12 positions matching TRBD2. Germline loops: CDR1 SGHTA, CDR2 FQGNSA. V trimming: 1 base; J trimming: 6 bases; junction bases outside the gene matches: 5. The CDR3 length is 16 residues. DNA for the CDR3: TGTGCCAGCAGCTTAGGCGCTAGCGGGAGGGCGGATACGCAGTATTTT. Translated: CASSLGASGRADTQYF.

Concerning this clone itself: One end of the junction fails to match germline, which may point to a read error. The chain joins TRBV29-1 to TRBJ1-4; tentative D call: TRBD1 (5 bases). Germline loops: CDR1 SQVTM, CDR2 ANQGSEA. There are 12 residues in the CDR3. This CDR3 is CSVGRDNERLFF. CDR3 coding DNA: TGCAGCGTGGGCAGGGATAATGAAAGACTGTTTTTT.

The chain uses TRBV5-1 and TRBJ2-5, with 8 bases that match TRBD1. Per the germline V gene, CDR1 is SGHRS and CDR2 is YFSETQ. The CDR3 totals 16 residues. V lost 0 bases and J lost 4; bases outside the gene matches: 8. The CDR3 DNA reads as TGCGCCAGCAGCTTGGCCCACGGACAGGGCGGAGAGACCCAGTACTTC. Translation gives CASSLAHGQGGETQYF. Complete variable domain (other parts from reference TRBV5-1 and TRBJ2-5): KAGVTQTPRYLIKTRGQQVTLSCSPISGHRSVSWYQQTPGQGLQFLFEYFSETQRNKGNFPGRFSGRQFSNSRSEMNVSTLELGDSALYLCASSLAHGQGGETQYFGPGTRLLVL.

This chain links TRBV6-1 with TRBJ2-7, with D maybe TRBD1 (6 bases). This CDR3 is built from 15 residues. Trimming removed 3 bases from V and 6 bases from J, with 18 bases in between. Germline CDR1 and CDR2: MNHNS and SASEGT. Here the CDR3 reads CASSEPQTGGGEQYF. CDR3 in DNA: TGTGCCAGCAGTGAGCCCCAGACAGGAGGTGGCGAGCAGTACTTC.

The CDR3 loop is CASSLVPGGLAAYEQYF. Written as DNA, the CDR3 is TGTGCCAGCAGCTTGGTCCCGGGAGGGCTGGCTGCCTACGAGCAGTACTTC. The rearrangement links TRBV5-8 to TRBJ2-7; TRBD2 matches 8 bases. V was clipped by 0 bases and J by 2 bases; unmatched bases: 10. Germline V gene sequence: CDR1 SGHTS, CDR2 YDEGEE. The CDR3 length is 17 residues.

The chain recombines TRBV7-2 with TRBJ2-7, with TRBD1 matching 8 bases. The trim removed 2 bases at V and 3 bases at J, leaving 6 bases unmatched. Germline V gives CDR1 SGHTA, CDR2 FQGNSA. The CDR3 extends over 15 amino acids. CDR3 sequence reads: CASSLTGTGLYEQYF. Here the CDR3 DNA reads TGTGCCAGCAGCTTAACCGGGACAGGCCTCTACGAGCAGTACTTC.

The rearrangement joins TRBV6-5 to TRBJ2-1; 12 positions match TRBD2. Looked up from germline, CDR1 is MNHEY and CDR2 is SVGAGI. This CDR3 has 16 residues. The V segment lost 2 bases and the J segment 7 bases; nucleotides outside the gene matches: 6. CDR3 sequence (DNA): TGTGCCAGCAGTTACGCTAGCGGGAGGGGGGGGAATGAGCAGTTCTTC. This gives the protein CASSYASGRGGNEQFF.

The V gene is TRBV25-1, the J gene TRBJ2-1, with 9 bases aligning to TRBD1. CDR3 size: 16 residues. The germline V gene has CDR1 MGHDK and CDR2 SYGVNS. After removal of 6 bases from V and 7 bases from J, the junction contained 13 bases not matched to a gene. The CDR3 region is CASSRTSWDRVNEQFF. The CDR3 DNA sequence: TGTGCCAGCAGCCGCACGAGTTGGGACAGGGTTAATGAGCAGTTCTTC.

With respect to this clone: Other DNA sequences in the sample encode the same CDR3. The chain uses TRBV9 and TRBJ2-7; a weak D match, TRBD1 (6 bases). Germline CDR1 and CDR2: SGDLS and YYNGEE. This CDR3 contains 14 residues. V was shortened by 1 base and J by 0 bases, with 8 bases between the two germline ends. The CDR3 reads CASSVQGSSYEQYF. The CDR3 DNA follows: TGTGCCAGCAGCGTACAGGGGAGCTCCTACGAGCAGTACTTC.

The V and J genes are TRBV4-1 and TRBJ2-1; 10 positions match TRBD2. The CDR3 is made up of 19 amino acids. After removal of 0 bases from V and 8 bases from J, the junction contained 16 bases not matched to a gene. Germline V gives CDR1 MGHRA, CDR2 YSYEKL. CDR3 residues: CASSQESVRPSGRADEQFF. The CDR3 DNA follows: TGCGCCAGCAGCCAAGAATCCGTCCGCCCCAGCGGGAGGGCCGATGAGCAGTTCTTC.

The chain links TRBV6-1 to TRBJ2-1; 10 bases agree with TRBD2. The CDR3 contains 15 residues. The germline CDR1 and CDR2 sequences are MNHNS and SASEGT. The V and J ends lost 3 bases and 3 bases, in that order; junction bases with no gene match: 2. The CDR3 is CASSDTSGVYNEQFF. The CDR3, as DNA: TGTGCCAGCAGTGATACTAGCGGGGTCTACAATGAGCAGTTCTTC.

V and J are TRBV13 and TRBJ2-1, with 7 bases lining up with TRBD2. Trimming cost V 4 bases and J 0 bases; bases outside gene matches: 6. Germline CDR1 is PRHDT and CDR2 is FYEKMQ (reference sequence). The CDR3 has 16 amino acids. CDR3 protein: CASSYYWTSSYNEQFF. In DNA form, the CDR3 reads TGTGCCAGCAGCTACTATTGGACTAGCTCCTACAATGAGCAGTTCTTC.

This chain uses TRBV10-1 with TRBJ2-5; TRBD2 might be the D (6 bases). V gave up 3 bases and J gave up 2 bases, with 13 bases separating them. The germline gives CDR1 WNHNN, CDR2 SYGVQD (reference sequence). CDR3 length: 15 residues. The CDR3 sequence: CASSDGQEGQETQYF. The CDR3 nucleotides read TGCGCCAGCAGTGACGGGCAGGAGGGGCAAGAGACCCAGTACTTC.

J is TRBJ2-7 and V is TRBV28, with a possible D match to TRBD2 (6 bases). The length of the CDR3 is 14 residues. Germline V gene sequence: CDR1 MDHEN, CDR2 SYDVKM. Trimming stripped 6 bases from V and 4 bases from J, with 16 bases between. The CDR3 loop reads CASRTGTSLYEQYF. CDR3 nucleotides: TGTGCCAGCAGGACCGGGACTTCCCTTTACGAGCAGTACTTC.

The rearrangement links TRBV4-1 to TRBJ1-2, with a possible D match to TRBD1 (6 bases). The CDR3 runs to 14 residues. In germline, CDR1 is MGHRA, CDR2 YSYEKL. V was clipped by 1 base and J by 8 bases, with 14 bases between them. CDR3 coding DNA: TGCGCCAGCAGCCAAGGCTTAGAGGGGGTAGGCTACACCTTC. Its protein product is CASSQGLEGVGYTF.

This sequence joins TRBV2 and TRBJ1-3; D unclear. Germline V gene data show CDR1 as SNHLY and CDR2 as FYNNEI. Trimming took off 5 bases at V and 2 bases at J, with 10 bases between the two ends. CDR3 length: 14 residues. In DNA, the CDR3 is TGTGCCAGCAGTATCCCCGTTACTGGAAACACCATATATTTT. Translating it yields CASSIPVTGNTIYF. Full variable domain (remainder filled in from reference TRBV2 and TRBJ1-3): EPEVTQTPSHQVTQMGQEVILRCVPISNHLYFYWYRQILGQKVEFLVSFYNNEISEKSEIFDDQFSVERPDGSNFTLKIRSTKLEDSAMYFCASSIPVTGNTIYFGEGSWLTVV.

This chain connects TRBV9 to TRBJ1-1, with TRBD1 matching 10 bases. CDR3 length equals 17 residues. J was trimmed by 0 bases and V by 0 bases; bases with no gene match: 5. Germline values: CDR1 SGDLS, CDR2 YYNGEE. CDR3 DNA: TGTGCCAGCAGCGTAGGCGGAGACAGGGGGCTGAACACTGAAGCTTTCTTT. It translates to CASSVGGDRGLNTEAFF.

The rearrangement links TRBV7-8 to TRBJ2-3; 7 bases agree with TRBD2. The trim removed 0 bases at V and 4 bases at J, leaving 7 bases unmatched. CDR3 size: 16 residues. Germline assignment: CDR1 SGHVS and CDR2 FQNEAQ. The CDR3 DNA is TGTGCCAGCAGCTTAGCGTCGGTGGGAGGGCCAGATACGCAGTATTTT. Its translation is CASSLASVGGPDTQYF.

The rearrangement uses TRBV20-1 and TRBJ1-4, with no clear D. Germline assignment: CDR1 DFQATT and CDR2 SNEGSKA (reference sequence). Trimming pared 3 bases from V and 7 bases from J, leaving 6 bases between. The CDR3 is 11 amino acids. CDR3 DNA: TGCAGTGCTAGGGAGAGTGAAAAACTGTTTTTT. It translates to CSARESEKLFF.

The chain links TRBV10-1 to TRBJ2-3; 10 bases map to TRBD2. The CDR3 is 12 residues long. Germline CDR1 is WNHNN and CDR2 is SYGVQD (reference sequence). The CDR3 spells CPWTSGTDTQYF. Written as DNA, the CDR3 is TGCCCCTGGACTAGCGGTACAGATACGCAGTATTTT.

The rearrangement links TRBV19 to TRBJ1-2, with 7 bases that match TRBD1. The germline V gene has CDR1 LNHDA and CDR2 SQIVND (reference sequence). Trimming cost V 7 bases and J 2 bases; bases outside gene matches: 10. The CDR3 sequence is 15 residues long. The CDR3 region is CASTRKTGRNYGYTF. For the CDR3, the DNA is TGTGCCAGTACCAGGAAGACAGGGAGGAACTATGGCTACACCTTC.

J is TRBJ1-1 and V is TRBV9; D ambiguous. Trimming removed 2 bases at V and 3 bases at J, with 14 bases between. There are 15 residues in the CDR3. CDR1 and CDR2 from the germline V gene are SGDLS and YYNGEE. The CDR3 sequence: CASSVHAEFDTEAFF. CDR3 in DNA: TGTGCCAGCAGCGTTCACGCGGAGTTCGACACTGAAGCTTTCTTT.

The genes are TRBV6-5 and TRBJ2-7; 9 nucleotides agree with TRBD2. The CDR3 extends over 15 amino acids. Germline V CDR1 and CDR2: MNHEY, SVGAGI. After removal of 6 bases from V and 5 bases from J, the junction contained 11 bases not matched to a gene. The CDR3 DNA is TGTGCCAGCAGCCTCGAGGGACTAGCCCGGAACGAGCAGTACTTC. Translated: CASSLEGLARNEQYF.